This TCR beta chain appears in the sequencing data of a study of immunodeficiency (dated by TCRdb to the late 2010s). Background on the whole study: The repertoires were analyzed to search for VDJ recombination defects and oligoclonality.

Fewer naive CD4 and especially CD8 T cells, with expanded effector memory subpopulations, were found in the patients. Before TCR sequencing, CD3+CD4+ T cells were sorted out of fresh PBMCs. Points on this clone: What antigen it recognizes has not been identified. Base qualities were left out, and no much larger clone turns up one base away.

Genomic DNA was extracted with the QIAamp DNA Blood Mini Kit and sent for immunoSEQ repertoire analysis. CDR3 regions were amplified by multiplex PCR from a standard quantity of genomic DNA template. An Illumina platform was used to sequence the PCR products. In the paper's pipeline: Sequences were aligned to a reference, with V, D and J gene definitions taken from IMGT. Closely related sequences were merged by a nearest-neighbor clustering algorithm so that PCR and sequencing errors were removed. V, D and J usage in productive unique and total sequences was analyzed using ImmunoSEQ Analyzer tools and R version 3.6.1. The clones in this table, taken by TCRdb from immuneACCESS, are in-frame only. Not every clone is retained; where verified, under half of the shortfall comes from an unresolved V gene, and the cause of the rest is unknown. V and J calls and clone size are copied from that table; D and trimming were computed from the DNA. This sample comprises about 2,100 clones, roughly nine tenths of them detected only once. 15% to 20% of the sample lies in the top ten.

From the germline V gene, CDR1 is MRHNA and CDR2 is SNTAGT. The CDR3, from cysteine to phenylalanine, totals 16 residues. The retained sequence is limited to the CDR3, 48 bases, with the frame set at the first base. The junction shows trimming of 3 bases on V and 7 bases on J, and the gene matches do not reach 6 bases of it. What the authors observed across the whole study: CD4+ T cell V-J pairing and productive entropy appeared similar between patients and controls. Severe oligoclonality, judged by top-100 and total clonotype frequencies, was seen in patient CD8+ but not CD4+ T cells. In the entropy comparisons of patients versus healthy controls, patients were shown as n=3 (open circles), and an effect on thymic development was only suggested as possible.

Sequencing was done on a sample of CD4+ T cells from blood. This sequence originates from a woman aged 18-29 years with POLD1 deficiency. Here the chain combines TRBV6-4 and TRBJ2-1, and 13 junction bases match TRBD2. The base sequence is TGTGCCAGCAGTGAGTGGACTAGCGGGAGTGGAAATGAGCAGTTCTTC. Its amino acids are CASSEWTSGSGNEQFF.